This T cell receptor beta chain originates from a study of CD8 T cells in ankylosing spondylitis. CDR3 length: 14 residues. Trimming cost V 6 bases and J 7 bases; bases outside gene matches: 14. Germline V gives CDR1 DFQATT, CDR2 SNEGSKA (reference sequence). MiXCR, run by TCRdb on the 5' RACE reads, gives a single entry per CDR3 protein. This repertoire shows 700,000 to 1,000,000 distinct CDR3 sequences, 12% found once; its top ten account for 0.51%. This clonotype has at least ten counts. Its target is not known. Broader study findings: Some motif variants were previously reported in reactive arthritis synovial fluid and blood. Characteristic of ankylosing spondylitis blood, it appeared, was a TCR beta motif comprising about eight highly homologous variants.

This sequence joins TRBV20-1 and TRBJ1-2; TRBD1 aligns across 7 bases. Sequences were obtained from blood, either unsorted or a sorted T cell fraction (not recorded which). The sequence was collected from a male donor with ankylosing spondylitis. This CDR3 is CSASISGRGSGYTF. CDR3 bases: TGCAGTGCCTCCATCAGCGGCAGGGGGTCTGGCTACACCTTC.